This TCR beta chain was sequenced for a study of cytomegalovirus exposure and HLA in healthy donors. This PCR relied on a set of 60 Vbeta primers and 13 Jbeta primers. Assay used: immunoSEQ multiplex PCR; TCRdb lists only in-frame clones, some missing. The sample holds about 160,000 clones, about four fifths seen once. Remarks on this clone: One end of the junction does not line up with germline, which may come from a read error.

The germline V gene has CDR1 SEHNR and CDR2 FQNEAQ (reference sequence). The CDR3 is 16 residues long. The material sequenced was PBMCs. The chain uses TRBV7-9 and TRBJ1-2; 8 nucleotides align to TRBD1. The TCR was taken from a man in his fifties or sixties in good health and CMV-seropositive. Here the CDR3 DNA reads TGTTCCAGCAGCGACGCCGCCGGGACAGGAAACTATGGCTACACCTTC. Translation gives CSSSDAAGTGNYGYTF.